This section outlines one T cell receptor (beta chain) sequence together with its context. The germline gives CDR1 SGHDT, CDR2 YYEEEE. V gave up 4 bases and J gave up 4 bases; unmatched junction bases: 6. The CDR3 is 15 amino acids. The data derive from a study of blood T cell repertoires in COVID-19. On the study more broadly: Samples taken during acute and convalescent COVID-19 were collected in the United States, Italy and Spain.

The repertoire was sequenced with immunoSEQ multiplex PCR; TCRdb's copy has only in-frame clones and lacks some. The profile shows over 250,000 clones, roughly 90% of them singletons. V and J are TRBV5-6 and TRBJ2-1, with 9 bases fitting TRBD2. Sequenced material: peripheral blood. This sequence originates from a woman aged 25 to 39 with acute or convalescent COVID-19. The CDR3 spells CASSVTSGEYNEQFF. The CDR3 DNA is TGTGCCAGCAGCGTGACTAGCGGAGAATACAATGAGCAGTTCTTC.